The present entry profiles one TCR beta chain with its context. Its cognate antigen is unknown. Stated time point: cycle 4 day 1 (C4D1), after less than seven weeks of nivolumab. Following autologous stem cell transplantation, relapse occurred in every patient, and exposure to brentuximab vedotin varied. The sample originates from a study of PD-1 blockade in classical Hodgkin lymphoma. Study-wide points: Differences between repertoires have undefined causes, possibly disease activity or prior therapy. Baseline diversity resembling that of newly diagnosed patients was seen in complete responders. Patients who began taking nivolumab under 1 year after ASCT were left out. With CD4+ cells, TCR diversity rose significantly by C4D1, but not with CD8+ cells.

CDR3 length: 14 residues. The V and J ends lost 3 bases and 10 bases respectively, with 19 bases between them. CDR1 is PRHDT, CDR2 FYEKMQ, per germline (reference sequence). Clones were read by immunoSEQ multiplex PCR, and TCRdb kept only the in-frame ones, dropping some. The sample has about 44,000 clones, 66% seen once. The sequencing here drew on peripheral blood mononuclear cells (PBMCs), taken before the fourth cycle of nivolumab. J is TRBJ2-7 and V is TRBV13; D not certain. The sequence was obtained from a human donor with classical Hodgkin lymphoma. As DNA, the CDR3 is TGTGCCAGCAGCTTCGCCGGGCGACAAGTGAGACAGTACTTC. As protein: CASSFAGRQVRQYF.